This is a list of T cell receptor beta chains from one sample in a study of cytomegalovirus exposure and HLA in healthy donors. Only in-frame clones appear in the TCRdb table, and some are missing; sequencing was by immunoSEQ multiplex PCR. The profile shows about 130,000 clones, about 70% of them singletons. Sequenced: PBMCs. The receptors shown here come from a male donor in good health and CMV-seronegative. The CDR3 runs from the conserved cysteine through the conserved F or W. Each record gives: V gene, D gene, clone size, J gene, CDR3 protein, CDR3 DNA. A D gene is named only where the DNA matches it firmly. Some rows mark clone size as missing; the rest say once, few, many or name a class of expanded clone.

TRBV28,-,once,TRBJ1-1,CASGRVGTEAFF,TGTGCCAGCGGCCGGGTTGGGACTGAAGCTTTCTTT
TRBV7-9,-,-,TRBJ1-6,CASSPDDPRRNSPLHF,TGTGCCAGCAGCCCCGACGACCCTCGGCGGAATTCACCCCTCCACTTT
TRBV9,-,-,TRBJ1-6,CASSPAGYHNSPLHF,TGTGCCAGCAGCCCCGCGGGGTATCATAATTCACCCCTCCACTTT
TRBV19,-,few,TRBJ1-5,CASSIFTGNQPQHF,TGTGCCAGTAGTATATTCACGGGAAATCAGCCCCAGCATTTT
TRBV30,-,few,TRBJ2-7,CAWSARRYEQYF,TGTGCCTGGAGTGCTAGACGCTACGAGCAGTACTTC
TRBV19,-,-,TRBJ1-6,CASSIREAPDSPLHF,TGTGCCAGTAGTATTCGTGAAGCGCCGGATTCACCCCTCCACTTT
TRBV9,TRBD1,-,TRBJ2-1,CASSVDLGTAGGGYEQFF,TGTGCCAGCAGCGTAGACCTAGGGACGGCAGGGGGCGGATATGAGCAGTTCTTC
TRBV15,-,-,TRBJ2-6,CATSRDRGSGANVLTF,TGTGCCACCAGCAGAGATCGCGGTTCCGGGGCCAACGTCCTGACTTTC
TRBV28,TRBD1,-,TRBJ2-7,CASSFGTDYEQYF,TGTGCCAGCAGTTTCGGGACAGATTACGAGCAGTACTTC
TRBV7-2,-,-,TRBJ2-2,CASSLGPAANTGELFF,TGTGCCAGCAGCTTAGGGCCAGCGGCGAACACCGGGGAGCTGTTTTTT
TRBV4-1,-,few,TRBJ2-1,CASSQLLVNEQFF,TGCGCCAGCAGCCAATTATTAGTAAATGAGCAGTTCTTC
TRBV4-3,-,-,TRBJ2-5,CASSQDNRQETQYF,TGCGCCAGCAGCCAAGATAACAGGCAAGAGACCCAGTACTTC
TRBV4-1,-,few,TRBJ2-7,CASSLRAGTNYEQYF,TGCGCCAGCAGCCTACGAGCCGGGACAAACTACGAGCAGTACTTC
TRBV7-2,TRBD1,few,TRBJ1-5,CASSGDSDYQPQHF,TGTGCCAGCAGCGGGGACAGTGATTATCAGCCCCAGCATTTT
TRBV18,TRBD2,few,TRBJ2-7,CASSPTSGLAGGPEQYF,TGTGCCAGCTCACCCACCTCCGGGCTAGCGGGAGGGCCTGAGCAGTACTTC
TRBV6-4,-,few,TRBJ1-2,CASSSSGGGTSYGYTF,TGTGCCAGCAGCTCATCCGGGGGAGGGACGAGCTATGGCTACACCTTC
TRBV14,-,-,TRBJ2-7,CASSQAGRDEQYF,TGTGCCAGCAGCCAAGCCGGGAGAGACGAGCAGTACTTC
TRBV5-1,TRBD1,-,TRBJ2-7,CASSRTGSDEQYF,TGCGCCAGCAGCAGGACAGGGTCGGACGAGCAGTACTTC
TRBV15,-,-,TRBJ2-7,CATSRDLDRSYEQYF,TGTGCCACCAGCAGAGATCTTGACAGGAGCTACGAGCAGTACTTC
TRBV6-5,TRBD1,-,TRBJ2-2,CASSGQGNTGELFF,TGTGCCAGCAGTGGACAGGGGAACACCGGGGAGCTGTTTTTT
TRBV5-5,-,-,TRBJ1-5,CASSLGSGVNQPQHF,TGTGCCAGCAGCTTGGGTTCAGGGGTCAATCAGCCCCAGCATTTT
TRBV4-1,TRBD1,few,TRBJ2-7,CASSPSPGTGNPYEQYF,TGCGCCAGCAGCCCGTCTCCCGGGACAGGGAATCCCTACGAGCAGTACTTC
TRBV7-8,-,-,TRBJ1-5,CASSLAPWEGSNQPQHF,TGTGCCAGCAGCTTAGCCCCTTGGGAGGGGAGCAATCAGCCCCAGCATTTT
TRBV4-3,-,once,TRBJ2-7,CASSQDLGGSYEQYF,TGCGCCAGCAGCCAAGATCTCGGGGGATCCTACGAGCAGTACTTC
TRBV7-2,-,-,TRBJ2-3,CASSLGSLQDTQYF,TGTGCCAGCAGCTTAGGTTCCCTCCAGGATACGCAGTATTTT
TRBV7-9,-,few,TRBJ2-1,CASSFPGYNEQFF,TGTGCCAGCAGCTTCCCAGGCTACAATGAGCAGTTCTTC
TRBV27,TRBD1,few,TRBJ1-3,CASSPRQGPGNTIYF,TGTGCCAGCAGTCCGCGACAGGGTCCTGGAAACACCATATATTTT
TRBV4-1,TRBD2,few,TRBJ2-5,CASSSALAGVRETQYF,TGCGCCAGCAGCTCGGCACTAGCGGGAGTAAGAGAGACCCAGTACTTC
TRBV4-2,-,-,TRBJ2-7,CASSQDMSAEQYF,TGTGCCAGCAGCCAAGATATGAGCGCGGAGCAGTACTTC
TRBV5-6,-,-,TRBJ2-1,CASSLTVGVQFF,TGTGCCAGCAGCTTGACGGTGGGAGTCCAGTTCTTC
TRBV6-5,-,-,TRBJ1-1,CASTDSRRFDTEAFF,TGTGCCAGCACCGATTCCCGCCGGTTTGACACTGAAGCTTTCTTT
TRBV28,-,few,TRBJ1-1,CASSLGGARAFF,TGTGCCAGCAGTTTAGGGGGGGCGAGGGCTTTCTTT
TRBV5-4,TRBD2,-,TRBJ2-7,CASSLELAGAYEQYF,TGTGCCAGCAGCTTGGAGCTAGCGGGGGCCTACGAGCAGTACTTC
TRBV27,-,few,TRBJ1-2,CASSRAQAGSGYTF,TGTGCCAGCAGCCGCGCTCAGGCTGGGAGTGGCTACACCTTC
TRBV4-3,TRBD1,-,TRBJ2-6,CASSQFRGQGSSGANVLTF,TGCGCCAGCAGCCAATTTCGGGGACAGGGTTCCTCTGGGGCCAACGTCCTGACTTTC
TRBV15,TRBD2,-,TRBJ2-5,CATSRETSGVGETQYF,TGTGCCACCAGCAGAGAAACTAGCGGGGTCGGGGAGACCCAGTACTTC
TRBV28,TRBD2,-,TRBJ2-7,CASSEVSGRFNEQYF,TGTGCCAGCAGTGAAGTTAGCGGGAGGTTCAACGAGCAGTACTTC
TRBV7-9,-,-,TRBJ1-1,CASSLGGGTEAFF,TGTGCCAGCAGCTTAGGGGGGGGTACTGAAGCTTTCTTT
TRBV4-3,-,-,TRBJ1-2,CASSLSGRVGYGYTF,TGCGCCAGCAGCCTATCAGGGAGGGTAGGGTATGGCTACACCTTC
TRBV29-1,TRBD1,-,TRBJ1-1,CSVVDRGTNTEAFF,TGCAGCGTTGTGGACAGGGGGACGAACACTGAAGCTTTCTTT
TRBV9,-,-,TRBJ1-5,CASSAGTNSNQPQHF,TGTGCCAGCAGCGCAGGGACTAATAGCAATCAGCCCCAGCATTTT
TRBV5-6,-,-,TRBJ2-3,CASSVPSTDTQYF,TGTGCCAGCAGCGTTCCTAGCACAGATACGCAGTATTTT
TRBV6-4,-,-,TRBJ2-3,CASSDSWGGPDTQYF,TGTGCCAGCAGTGACTCATGGGGGGGCCCAGATACGCAGTATTTT
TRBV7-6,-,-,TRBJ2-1,CASSLGGGDYNEQFF,TGTGCCAGCAGCTTAGGGGGCGGAGATTACAATGAGCAGTTCTTC
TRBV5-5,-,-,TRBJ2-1,CASSTIAGRAINEQFF,TGTGCCAGCAGCACGATAGCCGGGCGGGCTATCAATGAGCAGTTCTTC
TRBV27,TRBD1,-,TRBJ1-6,CAAALDRGTGPLHF,TGTGCAGCGGCCCTGGACAGGGGAACCGGGCCCCTCCACTTT
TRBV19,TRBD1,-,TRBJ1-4,CASSPGQGFPTNEKLFF,TGTGCCAGTAGTCCGGGACAGGGATTTCCGACTAATGAAAAACTGTTTTTT
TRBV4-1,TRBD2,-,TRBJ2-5,CASSRDPWTGGETQYF,TGCGCCAGCAGCCGGGACCCTTGGACGGGGGGAGAGACCCAGTACTTC
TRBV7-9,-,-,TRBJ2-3,CASSYSDTQYF,TGTGCCAGCAGTTACTCAGATACGCAGTATTTT
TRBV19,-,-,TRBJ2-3,CASSDPTMSTDTQYF,TGTGCCAGTAGTGACCCTACTATGAGCACAGATACGCAGTATTTT
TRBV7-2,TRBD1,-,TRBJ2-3,CASSSQGASKDTQYF,TGTGCCAGCAGCTCACAGGGGGCGTCGAAAGATACGCAGTATTTT
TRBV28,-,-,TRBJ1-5,CASSFLRVSNQPQHF,TGTGCCAGCAGTTTCCTCAGGGTCAGCAATCAGCCCCAGCATTTT
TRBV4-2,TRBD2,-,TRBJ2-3,CASSQDASGRVVGTDTQYF,TGTGCCAGCAGCCAAGATGCCAGCGGGAGGGTCGTGGGGACAGATACGCAGTATTTT
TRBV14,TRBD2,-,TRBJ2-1,CASSQGLASYNEQFF,TGTGCCAGCAGCCAAGGACTAGCTTCCTACAATGAGCAGTTCTTC
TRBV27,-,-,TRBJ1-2,CASSPRVSYGYTF,TGTGCCAGCAGTCCCAGGGTGTCCTATGGCTACACCTTC
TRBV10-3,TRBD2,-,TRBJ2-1,CAISESTSGLSYNEQFF,TGTGCCATCAGTGAGTCGACTAGCGGGCTCTCCTACAATGAGCAGTTCTTC
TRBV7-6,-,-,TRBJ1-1,CASSLGSRGTVHTEAFF,TGTGCCAGCAGCTTAGGGTCCCGGGGGACTGTTCACACTGAAGCTTTCTTT
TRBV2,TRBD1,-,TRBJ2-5,CASRERTGGQETQYF,TGTGCCAGCAGGGAAAGGACAGGGGGCCAAGAGACCCAGTACTTC
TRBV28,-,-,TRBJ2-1,CASSLLIGGRSEQFF,TGTGCCAGCAGCCTGTTGATCGGGGGAAGAAGTGAGCAGTTCTTC